This T cell receptor beta chain is drawn from a study of shared clonotypes between healthy human individuals (dated by TCRdb to the early 2020s). The study in broad terms: A few men and two women, aged 18 to 49 years, made up the cohort. For each donor, CD4 naive and CD4 memory were each run on three plates, CD8 naive on two plates, and CD8 memory on one plate. The study deeply sequenced blood TCR repertoires of 5 or 6 healthy adults to estimate repertoire size and the extent of clonotype sharing between individuals. To increase sequencing depth and limit assay-specific biases, TCR repertoire library preparation and sequencing were carried out by different laboratories using diverse techniques. Leukapheresis yielded between about 0.9 and 9.5 billion PBMCs per donor.

CD8 naive samples were CD45RO-negative cells positively selected for CCR7, giving a CD45RA+CCR7+ population that excluded TemRA cells. Donors were healthy HIV-negative adults with no recently reported acute infections or vaccinations. Every donor was a Caucasian adult living in Nashville, Tennessee, USA. Blood was obtained by leukapheresis, after which PBMCs were separated by Ficoll-Histopaque density gradient centrifugation and cryopreserved in liquid nitrogen vapor phase. Purity and quantity of every magnetically sorted T cell population were checked by analytical flow cytometry. Each sorted fraction had its genomic DNA isolated and then quantified by UV absorbance on a Nanodrop 2000c. Using the deep immunoSEQ assay, multiplex PCR amplified TCR CDR3 regions from genomic DNA. Genomic DNA extracted from each cell subset was distributed evenly over all wells of several immunoSEQ 96-well plates, and each plate served as one replicate. Each replicate PCR for sorted subsets received around 0.2 ug genomic DNA, equal to about 30,000 T cell genomes. Purified libraries were quantified with a Qubit 3.0 fluorometer, sized on a Bioanalyzer 2100, and re-quantified with the KAPA Library Quantification kit. Each immunoSEQ 96-well plate was sequenced on its own single-read 150-cycle Illumina NextSeq 550 flow cell. The authors processed their data as follows. Because the immunoSEQ output included only junctional sequences and no quality scores, the filtering could not be the same as the filtering used for full-length reads. Sequences were annotated with PyIR, a Python wrapper for IgBLAST v1.9, using IMGT germline references to assign V/J genes and CDR3. Reads were filtered out if the reads had weak V/J assignments (E-value above 1e-6), no CDR3, stop codons, out-of-frame junctions, or ambiguous translated residues. V3J clonotypes were defined as sequences sharing an identical inferred V gene, J gene, and CDR3 amino acid sequence. Percentage overlap between repertoires was calculated by dividing the number of shared unique clonotypes by the size of the smaller repertoire. Richness of each repertoire was evaluated using RTK rarefaction, the Chao1 estimator, and Recon v2.1 estimates of unobserved clonotypes. For all TCRbeta clonotypes obtained by the gDNA method from several donors, generation probabilities were computed with OLGA. In TCRdb, the immuneACCESS table is reduced to in-frame sequences with V and J assigned. These tables do not hold every clone; where another copy was compared, an unresolved V gene accounts for under half, and the others remain unexplained. D and trimming come from the DNA, and the V and J calls and clone size come from that table. The sample has roughly 2 million clones on record, about 95% of them singletons. The top ten hold around 1.1% of the sample.

About this clone itself: No cognate antigen has been identified for it. Per-nucleotide qualities are absent, and no much larger clonotype sits a single base away.

The paper's findings and limits, for the study overall: Compared with non-shared clonotypes, clonotypes shared by all four sorted-subset donors had higher generation probabilities. Pairwise subsampling indicated that sequencing depth was expected to affect the degree of clonotype sharing among donors. Because the study included only a small number of donors, the genetic and exposure-history diversity represented was limited. Naive subsets generally had larger estimated clonotype richness than memory subsets. Only blood was sampled, and tissue TCR repertoires likely differ from those in blood. Approximately 5% of naive CD4, roughly 3.6% of naive CD8, about 2.5% of memory CD4, and 0.35% to 0.5% of memory CD8 clonotypes were shared across a few donors. Even with the large sequencing depth, rarefaction of the sorted-subset datasets indicated that sequencing was incomplete.

The CDR3 holds 15 amino acids from the cysteine to the phenylalanine. The read is trimmed to its CDR3 DNA, 45 bases read in frame from base 1. V ends up 0 bases short and J 2 bases short, with an unmatched junction base count of 1. The germline V gene gives CDR1 as SGHTA and CDR2 as FQGNSA. This receptor was identified in a man younger than 35 in good health. Rearrangement joined TRBV7-2 to TRBJ2-1, and TRBD2 aligns with 7 junction nucleotides. The sequenced sample consisted of naive CD8+ T cells sorted from blood. The sample's cell subset or site label is to be understood as: CD45RA+CCR7+. The bases are TGTGCCAGCAGCTTAGCGGGACTACCCTACAATGAGCAGTTCTTC. The resulting protein is CASSLAGLPYNEQFF.